Each of the 4 T cell receptor beta chains below was sequenced from the same sample in a study of cytomegalovirus exposure and HLA in healthy donors. Clones were read by immunoSEQ multiplex PCR, and TCRdb kept only the in-frame ones, dropping some. The table has roughly 90,000 clones, about 85% seen once. Sequenced input: PBMCs. These receptors came from a man aged 18 to 35 in good health and CMV-seropositive.

The chain recombines TRBV2 with TRBJ2-6; 10 positions agree with TRBD2. From germline, CDR1 is SNHLY and CDR2 FYNNEI. The V and J ends lost 4 bases and 1 base, in that order; junction bases with no gene match: 7. The CDR3 has 18 residues. The CDR3 loop reads CASSGGLAGVSGANVLTF. The CDR3 region has the DNA TGTGCCAGCAGTGGCGGTCTAGCGGGAGTATCTGGGGCCAACGTCCTGACTTTC.

This clone occurred once. The chain joins TRBV9 to TRBJ1-2; D might be TRBD1 (5 bases). This CDR3 has 13 amino acids. V dropped 5 bases and J dropped 5 bases, with 13 bases sitting between them. CDR1 is SGDLS, CDR2 YYNGEE, per germline. The DNA of the CDR3 is TGTGCCAGCAGTCGGGGGGGTGGGTATGGCTACACCTTC. Amino acids: CASSRGGGYGYTF. Drawing the rest from reference TRBV9 and TRBJ1-2, the complete variable domain is DSGVTQTPKHLITATGQRVTLRCSPRSGDLSVYWYQQSLDQGLQFLIQYYNGEERAKGNILERFSAQQFPDLHSELNLSSLELGDSALYFCASSRGGGYGYTFGSGTRLTVV.

Only one count was recorded for this clone. The same CDR3 can be traced to other DNA sequences in this sample. V and J are TRBV27 and TRBJ1-5; D gene unclear. V lost 2 bases and J 0 bases, leaving 5 bases between the germline ends. Germline assignment: CDR1 MNHEY and CDR2 SMNVEV (reference sequence). This CDR3 is 14 amino acids long. CDR3 in amino acids: CASSLRGSNQPQHF. The DNA of the CDR3 is TGTGCCAGCAGTTTACGGGGTAGCAATCAGCCCCAGCATTTT.

V and J are TRBV7-2 and TRBJ2-1, with 14 nucleotides matching TRBD2. Germline lookup yields CDR1 SGHTA and CDR2 FQGNSA. V lost 5 bases to trimming and J lost 4 bases; unmatched junction nucleotides: 10. This CDR3 spans 18 amino acids. CDR3 sequence: CASSQTSGRVRGYNEQFF. CDR3 sequence (DNA): TGTGCCAGCAGCCAGACTAGCGGGAGGGTGCGGGGATACAATGAGCAGTTCTTC.